The entry that follows covers one TCR beta chain sequence. Study processing details: From reference gene primer amplification, estimates of nucleated cell counts were derived. Profiled with immunoSEQ multiplex PCR; TCRdb holds only in-frame clones, not every one. That table is the source of V, J and clone size, and D and trimming were worked out from the DNA. The repertoire includes about 320,000 clones, around 85% of them detected once, and 7.2% sits in the top ten. This record comes from a study of blood T cell repertoires in COVID-19. Germline assignment: CDR1 KGHSH and CDR2 LQKENI. V gave up 6 bases and J gave up 5 bases, with 17 bases separating them. The CDR3 consists of 15 residues.

The rearrangement joins TRBV18 to TRBJ1-5; a possible D gene is TRBD1 (6 bases). Sequences were obtained from peripheral blood. This TCR was sampled from a human donor in a cohort sampled during active COVID-19. Written as DNA, the CDR3 is TGTGCCAGCTCTAATTCTCATGGGGGCGATCAGCCCCAGCATTTT. Its translation is CASSNSHGGDQPQHF.